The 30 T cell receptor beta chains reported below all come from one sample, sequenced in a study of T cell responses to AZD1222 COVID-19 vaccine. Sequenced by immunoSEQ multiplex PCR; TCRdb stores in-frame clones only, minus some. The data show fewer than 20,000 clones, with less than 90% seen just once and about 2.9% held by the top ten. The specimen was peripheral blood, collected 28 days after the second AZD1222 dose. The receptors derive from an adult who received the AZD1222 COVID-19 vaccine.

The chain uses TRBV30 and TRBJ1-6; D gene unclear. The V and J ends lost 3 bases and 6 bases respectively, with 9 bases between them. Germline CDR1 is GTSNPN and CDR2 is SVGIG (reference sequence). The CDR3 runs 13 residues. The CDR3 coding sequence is TGTGCCTGGAGCCCTGGCAGTAATTCACCCCTCCACTTT. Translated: CAWSPGSNSPLHF.

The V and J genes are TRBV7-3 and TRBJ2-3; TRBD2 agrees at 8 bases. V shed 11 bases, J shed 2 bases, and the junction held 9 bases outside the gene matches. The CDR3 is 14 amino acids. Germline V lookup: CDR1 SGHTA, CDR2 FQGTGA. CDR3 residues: CAEPGGQPTDTQYF. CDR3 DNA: TGTGCCGAACCGGGGGGGCAGCCCACAGATACGCAGTATTTT.

CDR3 DNA: TGTGCCAGCAGCTTAGTGGCAACAGGGAAAGAAAAACTGTTTTTT. Residues: CASSLVATGKEKLFF. This sequence joins TRBV7-9 and TRBJ1-4; D is possibly TRBD1 (6 bases). Germline V lookup: CDR1 SEHNR, CDR2 FQNEAQ (reference sequence). This CDR3 is 15 amino acids long. The V end lost 1 base, the J end lost 8 bases, and 14 bases lay between the germline ends.

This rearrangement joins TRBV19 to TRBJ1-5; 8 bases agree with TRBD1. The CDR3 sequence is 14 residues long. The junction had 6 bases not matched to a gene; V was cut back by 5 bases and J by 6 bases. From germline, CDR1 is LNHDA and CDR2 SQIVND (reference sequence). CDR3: CASSLTGEGQPQHF. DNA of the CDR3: TGTGCCAGTAGTTTGACAGGGGAGGGTCAGCCCCAGCATTTT.

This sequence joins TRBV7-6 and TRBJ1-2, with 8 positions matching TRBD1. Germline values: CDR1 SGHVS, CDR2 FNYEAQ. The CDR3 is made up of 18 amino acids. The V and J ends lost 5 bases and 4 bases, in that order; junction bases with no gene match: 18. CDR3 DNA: TGTGCCAGCAGCCCGATGGGGGGGACAGGCGACCTATTCTATGGCTACACCTTC. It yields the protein CASSPMGGTGDLFYGYTF. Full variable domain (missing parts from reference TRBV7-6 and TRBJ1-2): GAGVSQSPRYKVTKRGQDVALRCDPISGHVSLYWYRQALGQGPEFLTYFNYEAQQDKSGLPNDRFSAERPEGSISTLTIQRTEQRDSAMYRCASSPMGGTGDLFYGYTFGSGTRLTVV.

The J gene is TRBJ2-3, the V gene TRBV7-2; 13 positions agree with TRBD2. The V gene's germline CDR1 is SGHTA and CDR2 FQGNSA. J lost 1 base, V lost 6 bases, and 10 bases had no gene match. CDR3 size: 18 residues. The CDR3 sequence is CASRLRTSGGLRTDTQYF. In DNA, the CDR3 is TGTGCCAGCAGATTACGGACTAGCGGGGGACTCCGCACAGATACGCAGTATTTT.

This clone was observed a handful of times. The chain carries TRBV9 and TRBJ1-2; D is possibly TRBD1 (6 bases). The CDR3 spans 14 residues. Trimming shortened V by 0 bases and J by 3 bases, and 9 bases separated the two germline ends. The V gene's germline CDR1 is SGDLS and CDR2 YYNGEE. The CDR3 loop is CASSVDGQYYGYTF. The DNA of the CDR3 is TGTGCCAGCAGCGTAGACGGACAGTACTATGGCTACACCTTC. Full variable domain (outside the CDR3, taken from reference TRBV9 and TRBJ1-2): DSGVTQTPKHLITATGQRVTLRCSPRSGDLSVYWYQQSLDQGLQFLIQYYNGEERAKGNILERFSAQQFPDLHSELNLSSLELGDSALYFCASSVDGQYYGYTFGSGTRLTVV.

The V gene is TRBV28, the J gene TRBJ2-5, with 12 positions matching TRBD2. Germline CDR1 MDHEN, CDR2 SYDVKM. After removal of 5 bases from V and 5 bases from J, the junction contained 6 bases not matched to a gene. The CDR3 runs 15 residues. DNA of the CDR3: TGTGCCAGCAGTGCGACTAGCGGGGGTTTTGAGACCCAGTACTTC. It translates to CASSATSGGFETQYF.

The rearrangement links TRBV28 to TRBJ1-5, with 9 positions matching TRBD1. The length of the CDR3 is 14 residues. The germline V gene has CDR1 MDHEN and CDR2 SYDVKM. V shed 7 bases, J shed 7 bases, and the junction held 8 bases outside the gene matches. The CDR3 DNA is TGTGCCAGCAAGGCGGGACAGGGAGGACAGCCCCAGCATTTT. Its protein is CASKAGQGGQPQHF.

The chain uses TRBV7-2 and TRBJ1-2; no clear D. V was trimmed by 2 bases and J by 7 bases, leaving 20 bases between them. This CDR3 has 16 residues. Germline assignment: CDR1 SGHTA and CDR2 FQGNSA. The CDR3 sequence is CASSLRGPRAGAGYTF. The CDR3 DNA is TGTGCCAGCAGCTTACGGGGTCCGAGGGCCGGAGCTGGCTACACCTTC.

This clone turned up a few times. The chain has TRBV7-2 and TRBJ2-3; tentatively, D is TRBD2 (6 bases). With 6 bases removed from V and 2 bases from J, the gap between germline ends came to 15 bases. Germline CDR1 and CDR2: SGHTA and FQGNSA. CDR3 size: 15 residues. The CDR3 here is CASSYGGLYTDTQYF. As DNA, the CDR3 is TGTGCCAGCAGTTATGGGGGGTTGTACACAGATACGCAGTATTTT.

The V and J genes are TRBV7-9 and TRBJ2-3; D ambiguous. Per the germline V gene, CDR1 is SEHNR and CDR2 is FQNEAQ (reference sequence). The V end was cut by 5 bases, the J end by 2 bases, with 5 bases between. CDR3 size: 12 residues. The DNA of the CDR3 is TGTGCCAGCAGCCCCTTCACAGATACGCAGTATTTT. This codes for CASSPFTDTQYF.

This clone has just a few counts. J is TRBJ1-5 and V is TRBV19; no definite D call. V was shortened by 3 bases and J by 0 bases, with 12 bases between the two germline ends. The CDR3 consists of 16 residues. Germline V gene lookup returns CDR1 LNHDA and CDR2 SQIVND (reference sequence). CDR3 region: CASSIEWSYSNQPQHF. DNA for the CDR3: TGTGCCAGTAGTATTGAATGGTCTTATAGCAATCAGCCCCAGCATTTT.

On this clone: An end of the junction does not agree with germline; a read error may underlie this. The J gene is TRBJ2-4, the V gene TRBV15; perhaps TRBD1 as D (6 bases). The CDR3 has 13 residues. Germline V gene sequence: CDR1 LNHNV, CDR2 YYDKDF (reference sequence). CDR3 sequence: CATSRDFGQPPAF. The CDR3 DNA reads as TGTGCCACCAGCAGAGATTTCGGACAGCCCCCCGCCTTC.

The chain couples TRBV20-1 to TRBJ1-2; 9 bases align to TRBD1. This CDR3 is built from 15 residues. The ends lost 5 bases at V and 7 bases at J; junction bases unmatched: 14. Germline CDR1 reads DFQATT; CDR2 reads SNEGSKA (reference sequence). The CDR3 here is CSAGGRDRVFTGYTF. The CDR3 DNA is TGCAGTGCTGGTGGGCGGGACAGGGTCTTCACTGGCTACACCTTC.

CDR3 region: CASSQSHGGGRTTDTQYF. CDR3 DNA: TGTGCCAGCAGCCAATCCCACGGTGGGGGCAGAACCACAGATACGCAGTATTTT. This sequence joins TRBV3-1 (or the pseudogene TRBV3-2) and TRBJ2-3; maybe TRBD1 (6 bases). V was clipped by 2 bases and J by 2 bases, with 20 bases between them. Germline V lookup: CDR1 LGHDT, CDR2 YNNKEL (reference sequence). This CDR3 region has 18 residues.

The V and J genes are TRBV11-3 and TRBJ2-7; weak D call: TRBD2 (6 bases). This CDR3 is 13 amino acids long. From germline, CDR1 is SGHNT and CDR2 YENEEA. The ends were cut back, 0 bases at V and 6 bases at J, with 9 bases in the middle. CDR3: CASSLDGGAEQYF. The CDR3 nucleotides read TGTGCCAGCAGCTTAGATGGCGGGGCCGAGCAGTACTTC.

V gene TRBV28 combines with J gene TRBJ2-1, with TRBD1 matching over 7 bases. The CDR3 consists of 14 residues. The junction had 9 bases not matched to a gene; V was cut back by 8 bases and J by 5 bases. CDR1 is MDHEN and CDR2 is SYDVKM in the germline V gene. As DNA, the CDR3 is TGTGCCAGCTTAGTCCGGGACAGAAACAATGAGCAGTTCTTC. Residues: CASLVRDRNNEQFF.

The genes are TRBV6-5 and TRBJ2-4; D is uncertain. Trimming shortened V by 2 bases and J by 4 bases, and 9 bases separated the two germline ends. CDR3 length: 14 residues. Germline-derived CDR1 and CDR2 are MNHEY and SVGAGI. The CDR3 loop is CASSYALGKNIQYF. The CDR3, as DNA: TGTGCCAGCAGTTACGCGCTGGGGAAAAACATTCAGTACTTC.

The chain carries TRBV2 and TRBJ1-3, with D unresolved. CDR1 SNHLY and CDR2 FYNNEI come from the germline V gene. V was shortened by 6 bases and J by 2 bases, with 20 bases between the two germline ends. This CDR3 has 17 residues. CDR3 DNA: TGTGCCAGCAGCCGGACTGCCGTCGGGAAGGCTGGAAACACCATATATTTT. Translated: CASSRTAVGKAGNTIYF.

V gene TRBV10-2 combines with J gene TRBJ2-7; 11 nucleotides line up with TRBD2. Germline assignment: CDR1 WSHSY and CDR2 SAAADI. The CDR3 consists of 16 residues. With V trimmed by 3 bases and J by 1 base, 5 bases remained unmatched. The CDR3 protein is CASSETSGRRSYEQYF. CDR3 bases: TGCGCCAGCAGTGAAACTAGCGGGAGAAGGTCCTACGAGCAGTACTTC.

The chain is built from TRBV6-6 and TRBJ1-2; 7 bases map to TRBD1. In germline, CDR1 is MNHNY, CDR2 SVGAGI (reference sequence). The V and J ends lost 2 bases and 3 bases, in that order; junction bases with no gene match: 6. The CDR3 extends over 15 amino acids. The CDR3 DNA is TGTGCCAGCAGTTACGAGGGACAGAGAGACTATGGCTACACCTTC. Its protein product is CASSYEGQRDYGYTF.

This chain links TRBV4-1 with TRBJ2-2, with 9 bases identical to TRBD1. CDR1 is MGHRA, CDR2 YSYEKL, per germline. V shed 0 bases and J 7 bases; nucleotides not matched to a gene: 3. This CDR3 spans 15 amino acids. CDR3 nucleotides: TGCGCCAGCAGCCAAGAACAGGGGGCATTCGGGGAGCTGTTTTTT. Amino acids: CASSQEQGAFGELFF.

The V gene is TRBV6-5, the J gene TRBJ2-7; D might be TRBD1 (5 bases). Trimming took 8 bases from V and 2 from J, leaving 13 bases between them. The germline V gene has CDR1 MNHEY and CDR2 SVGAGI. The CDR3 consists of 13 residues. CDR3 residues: CASQGQGAYEQYF. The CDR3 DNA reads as TGTGCCAGCCAGGGCCAGGGTGCCTACGAGCAGTACTTC.

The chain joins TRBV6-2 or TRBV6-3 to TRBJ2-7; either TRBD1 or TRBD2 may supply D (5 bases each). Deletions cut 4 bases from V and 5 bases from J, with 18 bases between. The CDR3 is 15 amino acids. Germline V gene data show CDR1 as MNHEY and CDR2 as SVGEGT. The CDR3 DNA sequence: TGTGCCAGCAGTTTCGGTGTCGGGGCTTTGAACGAGCAGTACTTC. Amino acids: CASSFGVGALNEQYF.

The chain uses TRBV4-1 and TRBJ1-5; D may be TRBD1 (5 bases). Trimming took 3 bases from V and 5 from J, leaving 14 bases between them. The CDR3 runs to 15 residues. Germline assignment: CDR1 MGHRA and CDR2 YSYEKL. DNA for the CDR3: TGCGCCAGCAGCCATCCCGGGACGGCTGATCAGCCCCAGCATTTT. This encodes CASSHPGTADQPQHF.

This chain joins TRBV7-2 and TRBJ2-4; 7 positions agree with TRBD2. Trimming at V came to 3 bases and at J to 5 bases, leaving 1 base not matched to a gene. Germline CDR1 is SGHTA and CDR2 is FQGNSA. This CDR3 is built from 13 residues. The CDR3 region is CASSFGGENIQYF. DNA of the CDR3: TGTGCCAGCAGCTTTGGGGGGGAAAACATTCAGTACTTC.

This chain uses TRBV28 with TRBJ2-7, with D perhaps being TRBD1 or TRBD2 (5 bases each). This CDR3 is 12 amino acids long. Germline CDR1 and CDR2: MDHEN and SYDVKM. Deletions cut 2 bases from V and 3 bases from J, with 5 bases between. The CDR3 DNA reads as TGTGCCAGCAGTTTAGGGGGCTACGAGCAGTACTTC. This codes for CASSLGGYEQYF.

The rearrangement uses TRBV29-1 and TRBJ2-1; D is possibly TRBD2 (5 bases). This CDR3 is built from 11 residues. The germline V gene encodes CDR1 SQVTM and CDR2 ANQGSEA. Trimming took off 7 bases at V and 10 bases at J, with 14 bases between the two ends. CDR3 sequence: CSAPKGAEQFF. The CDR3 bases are TGCAGCGCTCCTAAGGGAGCGGAGCAGTTCTTC.

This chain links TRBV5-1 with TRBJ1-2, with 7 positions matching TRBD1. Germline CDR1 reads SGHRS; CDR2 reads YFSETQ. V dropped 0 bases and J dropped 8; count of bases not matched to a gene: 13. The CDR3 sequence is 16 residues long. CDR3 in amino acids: CASSLAEIGGAGGYTF. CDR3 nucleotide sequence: TGCGCCAGCAGCTTGGCCGAGATAGGGGGCGCGGGAGGCTACACCTTC.